A single sample is the source of the 31 T cell receptor beta chains below, sequenced in a study of blood T cell repertoires in COVID-19 (dated by TCRdb to about 2020). The method behind the library was the immunoSEQ multiplex PCR assay. TCRdb took over this immuneACCESS table, retaining in-frame rearrangements with V and J assigned. Such tables are incomplete; in checked studies, under half of the missing clones stem from an unresolved V gene, and the remainder is unexplained. The sample table lists 59,000 or so clones, 75% to 90% of them with a count of one. Clones ranked in the top ten supply approximately 5% of the sample. The sequenced sample consisted of peripheral blood. Source of these receptors: a human donor in a cohort sampled during active COVID-19.

This chain links TRBV28 with TRBJ1-1; unclear D gene. CDR3 length: 13 residues. The germline V gene has CDR1 MDHEN and CDR2 SYDVKM. Trimming shortened V by 6 bases and J by 5 bases, and 13 bases separated the two germline ends. CDR3 bases: TGTGCCAGCAGCACAACCCCCTCGACTGAAGCTTTCTTT. It specifies CASSTTPSTEAFF.

The chain employs TRBV29-1 and TRBJ1-1; D gene ambiguous. The germline V gene encodes CDR1 SQVTM and CDR2 ANQGSEA. Trimming took 7 bases from V and 7 from J, leaving 16 bases between them. This CDR3 is 12 amino acids long. The CDR3 region has the DNA TGCAGCGCCAAGGGAGGGAGGAGTGAAGCTTTCTTT. This gives the protein CSAKGGRSEAFF.

CDR3 nucleotide sequence: TGTGCCAGCAGCTTATGGGCTAGCGGAGAAGAGACCCAGTACTTC. Protein: CASSLWASGEETQYF. The genes are TRBV7-9 and TRBJ2-5; 7 nucleotides line up with TRBD2. V gave up 2 bases and J gave up 3 bases; unmatched junction bases: 6. The germline V gene has CDR1 SEHNR and CDR2 FQNEAQ (reference sequence). This CDR3 spans 15 amino acids.

V gene TRBV5-8 combines with J gene TRBJ1-2; tentatively, D is TRBD1 (5 bases). The germline V and J ends were trimmed by 1 base and 3 bases, with 13 bases remaining between them. Germline CDR1 reads SGHTS; CDR2 reads YDEGEE. The CDR3 contains 15 residues. In DNA, the CDR3 is TGTGCCAGCAGCTTGAATCCAGGGCCGTACTATGGCTACACCTTC. This gives the protein CASSLNPGPYYGYTF.

CDR3 in amino acids: CASSRGDRGSSYEQYF. The CDR3 coding sequence is TGCGCCAGCAGCAGGGGTGACAGGGGAAGCTCCTACGAGCAGTACTTC. The rearrangement uses TRBV5-1 and TRBJ2-7; 8 nucleotides align to TRBD1. V dropped 4 bases and J dropped 0; count of bases not matched to a gene: 9. The CDR3 has 16 residues. CDR1 is SGHRS and CDR2 is YFSETQ in the germline V gene.

This chain links TRBV6-5 with TRBJ1-1; TRBD1 matches 8 bases. The CDR3 is made up of 16 amino acids. Per the germline V gene, CDR1 is MNHEY and CDR2 is SVGAGI. V shed 0 bases and J 4 bases; nucleotides not matched to a gene: 7. The CDR3 DNA sequence: TGTGCCAGCAGTTACTCCCCGCAGGGGGCTCGCACTGAAGCTTTCTTT. Translating it yields CASSYSPQGARTEAFF.

The V gene is TRBV7-8, the J gene TRBJ2-1; 7 bases agree with TRBD2. CDR3 length: 14 residues. CDR1 is SGHVS, CDR2 FQNEAQ, per germline. The V segment lost 5 bases and the J segment 2 bases; nucleotides outside the gene matches: 3. CDR3 bases: TGTGCCAGCAGCGCCAGCGGGGCCTACAATGAGCAGTTCTTC. Translation gives CASSASGAYNEQFF.

The J gene is TRBJ1-2, the V gene TRBV2; 7 bases are a match to TRBD1. This CDR3 spans 11 amino acids. In germline, CDR1 is SNHLY, CDR2 FYNNEI. V shed 6 bases, J shed 5 bases, and the junction held 0 bases outside the gene matches. DNA of the CDR3: TGTGCCAGCAGACAGGGGTATGGCTACACCTTC. Translation gives CASRQGYGYTF. The entire variable domain, with the rest obtained from reference TRBV2 and TRBJ1-2, is as follows: EPEVTQTPSHQVTQMGQEVILRCVPISNHLYFYWYRQILGQKVEFLVSFYNNEISEKSEIFDDQFSVERPDGSNFTLKIRSTKLEDSAMYFCASRQGYGYTFGSGTRLTVV.

The DNA of the CDR3 is TGCGCCAGCAGCTTGGCTCGAAGGACAGGGGGTAGCACAGATACGCAGTATTTT. Translating it yields CASSLARRTGGSTDTQYF. The chain recombines TRBV5-1 with TRBJ2-3, with 10 bases identical to TRBD1. CDR1 SGHRS and CDR2 YFSETQ come from the germline V gene. The J segment lost 0 bases and the V segment lost 0 bases, leaving 7 bases of the junction unmatched. The CDR3 runs 18 residues.

The chain employs TRBV30 and TRBJ2-7, with D possibly being TRBD1 (6 bases). The CDR3 has 14 residues. Trimming shortened V by 0 bases and J by 5 bases, and 14 bases separated the two germline ends. CDR1 is GTSNPN and CDR2 is SVGIG in the germline V gene (reference sequence). The CDR3 nucleotides read TGTGCCTGGAGTGTGGACAGCGTGGCCGACGAGCAGTACTTC. Translation gives CAWSVDSVADEQYF. Filled out from reference TRBV30 and TRBJ2-7, the complete variable domain reads SQTIHQWPATLVQPVGSPLSLECTVEGTSNPNLYWYRQAAGRGLQLLFYSVGIGQISSEVPQNLSASRPQDRQFILSSKKLLLSDSGFYLCAWSVDSVADEQYFGPGTRLTVT.

The rearrangement joins TRBV29-1 to TRBJ2-3; 12 bases align to TRBD1. CDR1 is SQVTM, CDR2 ANQGSEA, per germline. This CDR3 contains 18 residues. The trim removed 4 bases at V and 6 bases at J, leaving 17 bases unmatched. CDR3 in amino acids: CSVVGRRDRGQFGDTQYF. The CDR3 DNA reads as TGCAGCGTTGTGGGCCGCCGGGACAGGGGGCAGTTCGGTGATACGCAGTATTTT.

The J gene is TRBJ1-5, the V gene TRBV18, with a weak D call TRBD1 (5 bases). Trimming left V 5 bases short and J 5 bases short, with 13 bases between. Per the germline V gene, CDR1 is KGHSH and CDR2 is LQKENI. There are 14 residues in the CDR3. CDR3 sequence: CASSTTREDQPQHF. Written as DNA, the CDR3 is TGTGCCAGCTCAACGACCAGGGAGGATCAGCCCCAGCATTTT.

Here the CDR3 reads CASSYRGNPNQPQHF. DNA for the CDR3: TGTGCCAGCAGTTACCGGGGGAACCCCAATCAGCCCCAGCATTTT. The chain joins TRBV6-5 to TRBJ1-5; D may be TRBD1 (5 bases). This CDR3 region has 15 residues. The germline gives CDR1 MNHEY, CDR2 SVGAGI. Trimming stripped 2 bases from V and 3 bases from J, with 11 bases between.

This clone was observed a single time. The rearrangement joins TRBV23-1 to TRBJ1-2; D call uncertain. TRBV23-1 is annotated as an ORF whose role is uncertain. The CDR3 has 10 amino acids. The CDR3 nucleotides read TGCGCTGCACACCGCCCGGGGTACACCTTC. Translating gives CAAHRPGYTF.

The J gene is TRBJ2-1, the V gene TRBV6-5, with a tentative D call TRBD2 (6 bases). The germline gives CDR1 MNHEY, CDR2 SVGAGI. Between the trimmed V and J ends, which lost 10 bases and 5 bases, there was a span of 15 bases. The CDR3 contains 13 residues. Here the CDR3 reads CATYGGFNNEQFF. The CDR3 DNA reads TGTGCCACCTATGGGGGGTTCAACAATGAGCAGTTCTTC.

This rearrangement joins TRBV19 to TRBJ2-6; D uncertain. Germline loops: CDR1 LNHDA, CDR2 SQIVND (reference sequence). V lost 6 bases and J 0 bases, leaving 9 bases between the germline ends. The CDR3 covers 15 residues. CDR3 loop: CASSLEVSGANVLTF. The CDR3 region has the DNA TGTGCCAGTAGCCTCGAGGTCTCTGGGGCCAACGTCCTGACTTTC.

The gene calls are TRBV6-5 and TRBJ1-2, with D possibly being TRBD1 (5 bases). Germline loops: CDR1 MNHEY, CDR2 SVGAGI. Trimming took 7 bases from V and 4 from J, leaving 10 bases between them. CDR3 size: 12 residues. CDR3 sequence: CASTMGGYGYTF. The CDR3 nucleotides are TGTGCCAGCACCATGGGGGGCTATGGCTACACCTTC.

V and J are TRBV6-6 and TRBJ1-3; possible D gene TRBD1, 6 bases. The length of the CDR3 is 14 residues. V lost 6 bases to trimming and J lost 6 bases, with 15 bases between them. CDR1 is MNHNY, CDR2 SVGAGI, per germline (reference sequence). CDR3 protein: CASSLDRTQNTIYF. In nucleotides, the CDR3 is TGTGCCAGCAGCCTAGACAGGACCCAAAACACCATATATTTT.

The CDR3 coding sequence is TGTGCCAGCAGTTACGGACAGTTCAGCTCCTATAATTCACCCCTCCACTTT. Its protein is CASSYGQFSSYNSPLHF. The rearrangement links TRBV6-2 or TRBV6-3 to TRBJ1-6, with D perhaps TRBD1 (6 bases). V was shortened by 2 bases and J by 0 bases, with 11 bases between the two germline ends. The CDR3 loop spans 17 amino acids. In germline, CDR1 is MNHEY, CDR2 SVGEGT.

This sequence joins TRBV7-2 and TRBJ2-1; TRBD2 matches 12 bases. Germline trimming cut 5 bases from V and 9 bases from J; bases unmatched to any gene: 8. CDR1 SGHTA and CDR2 FQGNSA come from the germline V gene. The CDR3 runs to 15 residues. The CDR3 DNA follows: TGTGCCAGCAGCCCCCGACTAGCGGGGGAACTTGAGCAGTTCTTC. It yields the protein CASSPRLAGELEQFF.

The rearrangement links TRBV19 to TRBJ2-5, with 9 bases matching TRBD2. V lost 4 bases, J lost 3 bases, and 12 bases stayed unmatched. Germline CDR1 and CDR2: LNHDA and SQIVND (reference sequence). The CDR3 consists of 17 residues. In DNA form, the CDR3 reads TGTGCCAGTAGTAAACGCGGGGGCGGGGGGGCCGAAGAGACCCAGTACTTC. As protein: CASSKRGGGGAEETQYF.

The chain joins TRBV19 to TRBJ1-2, with a tentative D call TRBD1 (5 bases). This CDR3 region has 13 residues. Germline V CDR1 and CDR2: LNHDA, SQIVND (reference sequence). Trimming stripped 5 bases from V and 2 bases from J, with 9 bases between. The CDR3 sequence: CASSYDRNYGYTF. In DNA form, the CDR3 reads TGTGCCAGTAGTTACGACAGAAACTATGGCTACACCTTC. The complete variable domain, with remaining parts taken from reference TRBV19 and TRBJ1-2, reads DGGITQSPKYLFRKEGQNVTLSCEQNLNHDAMYWYRQDPGQGLRLIYYSQIVNDFQKGDIAEGYSVSREKKESFPLTVTSAQKNPTAFYLCASSYDRNYGYTFGSGTRLTVV.

The rearrangement uses TRBV5-4 and TRBJ2-1; 13 positions agree with TRBD2. Germline loops: CDR1 SGHNT, CDR2 YYREEE (reference sequence). The CDR3 is made up of 15 amino acids. J lost 7 bases, V lost 4 bases, and 5 bases had no gene match. DNA of the CDR3: TGTGCCAGCAGCGTGACTAGCGGGGGGTGGAATGAGCAGTTCTTC. Protein product: CASSVTSGGWNEQFF.

J is TRBJ2-3 and V is TRBV11-2; TRBD1 aligns across 7 bases. Germline V gene lookup returns CDR1 SGHAT and CDR2 FQNNGV. The ends lost 0 bases at V and 4 bases at J; junction bases unmatched: 7. The CDR3 covers 16 residues. The CDR3 loop reads CASSLDQKGAADTQYF. The CDR3 bases are TGTGCCAGCAGCTTAGATCAAAAGGGGGCGGCAGATACGCAGTATTTT.

This clone appeared a few times. The chain joins TRBV6-6 to TRBJ1-5, with 8 bases that match TRBD1. The CDR3 has 15 residues. CDR1 and CDR2 (germline): MNHNY, SVGAGI (reference sequence). The V segment lost 7 bases and the J segment 4 bases; nucleotides outside the gene matches: 9. The DNA for the CDR3 is TGTGCCAGCAATGGGGGACAGGAAGTAAATCAGCCCCAGCATTTT. Its translation: CASNGGQEVNQPQHF.

The chain couples TRBV5-5 to TRBJ1-5, with TRBD1 as a possible D gene (5 bases). Germline-derived CDR1 and CDR2 are SGHKS and YYEKEE (reference sequence). CDR3 length: 15 residues. V was trimmed by 1 base and J by 3 bases, leaving 11 bases between them. This CDR3 is CASSLWEQANQPQHF. The CDR3 coding sequence is TGTGCCAGCAGCTTGTGGGAACAGGCCAATCAGCCCCAGCATTTT.

The V and J genes are TRBV7-9 and TRBJ2-2; a possible D gene is TRBD2 (6 bases). V gave up 5 bases and J gave up 2 bases, with 9 bases separating them. The CDR3 spans 14 residues. CDR1 and CDR2 from the germline V gene are SEHNR and FQNEAQ (reference sequence). The CDR3 sequence: CASSGGANTGELFF. The CDR3 bases are TGTGCCAGCAGCGGCGGGGCTAACACCGGGGAGCTGTTTTTT. The whole variable domain, remainder taken from reference TRBV7-9 and TRBJ2-2, is DTGVSQNPRHKITKRGQNVTFRCDPISEHNRLYWYRQTLGQGPEFLTYFQNEAQLEKSRLLSDRFSAERPKGSFSTLEIQRTEQGDSAMYLCASSGGANTGELFFGEGSRLTVL.

This chain uses TRBV7-6 with TRBJ2-3; 9 nucleotides match TRBD1. The ends lost 6 bases at V and 0 bases at J; junction bases unmatched: 4. CDR3 length: 15 residues. Germline V lookup: CDR1 SGHVS, CDR2 FNYEAQ. The CDR3: CASSRTGASTDTQYF. CDR3 nucleotide sequence: TGTGCCAGCAGTCGGACAGGGGCCAGCACAGATACGCAGTATTTT.

The gene calls are TRBV24-1 and TRBJ1-5; D is ambiguous. Germline values: CDR1 KGHDR, CDR2 SFDVKD. V was cut by 2 bases and J by 2 bases, with 9 bases left in between. There are 15 residues in the CDR3. CDR3 residues: CATSDSGSRNQPQHF. In nucleotides, the CDR3 is TGTGCCACCAGTGATTCCGGGTCCCGCAATCAGCCCCAGCATTTT.

The chain is built from TRBV5-1 and TRBJ1-5; a weak D match, TRBD1 (5 bases). Germline CDR1 SGHRS, CDR2 YFSETQ. CDR3 size: 15 residues. Between the trimmed V and J ends, which lost 0 bases and 6 bases, there was a span of 13 bases. CDR3 bases: TGCGCCAGCAGCTTGGAGGCAGGGATGGGTCAGCCCCAGCATTTT. Its translation is CASSLEAGMGQPQHF.

The rearrangement links TRBV27 to TRBJ2-7, with 7 bases identical to TRBD1. Germline CDR1 reads MNHEY; CDR2 reads SMNVEV (reference sequence). The CDR3 extends over 14 amino acids. V was clipped by 5 bases and J by 0 bases; unmatched bases: 4. The CDR3 spells CASSPRQGSYEQYF. The CDR3, as DNA: TGTGCCAGCAGTCCCCGACAGGGCTCCTACGAGCAGTACTTC.